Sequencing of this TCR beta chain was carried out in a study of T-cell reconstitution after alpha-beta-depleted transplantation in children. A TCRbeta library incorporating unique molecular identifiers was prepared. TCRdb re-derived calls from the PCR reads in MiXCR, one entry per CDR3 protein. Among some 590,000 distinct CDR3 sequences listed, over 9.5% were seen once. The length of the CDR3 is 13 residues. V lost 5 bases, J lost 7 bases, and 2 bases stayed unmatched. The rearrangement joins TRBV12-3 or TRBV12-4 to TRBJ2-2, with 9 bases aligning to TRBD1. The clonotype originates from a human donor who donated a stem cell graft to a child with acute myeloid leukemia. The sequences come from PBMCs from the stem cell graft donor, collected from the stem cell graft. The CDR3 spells CASSRTGVGELFF. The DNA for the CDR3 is TGTGCCAGCAGTCGGACAGGGGTCGGGGAGCTGTTTTTT.